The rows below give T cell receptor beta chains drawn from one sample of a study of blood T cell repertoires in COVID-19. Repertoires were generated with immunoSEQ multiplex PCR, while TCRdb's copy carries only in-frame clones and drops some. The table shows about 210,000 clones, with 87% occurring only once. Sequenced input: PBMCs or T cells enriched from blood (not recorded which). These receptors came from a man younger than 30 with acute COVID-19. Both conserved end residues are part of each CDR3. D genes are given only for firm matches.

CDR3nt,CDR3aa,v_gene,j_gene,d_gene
TGCGCCAGCAGCTTAACCTCCGCCCGGGGGGCGGACAATTCACCCCTCCACTTT,CASSLTSARGADNSPLHF,TRBV4-1,TRBJ1-6,-
TGTGCCAGCAGCCCCCTTTCGAATGAGCAGTTCTTC,CASSPLSNEQFF,TRBV7-8,TRBJ2-1,-
TGTGCCAGCAGTTTACCCCGACAGGACAGCCACAATGAGCAGTTCTTC,CASSLPRQDSHNEQFF,TRBV6-2/TRBV6-3,TRBJ2-1,-
TGCGCCAGCAGCCAAAGTCTAGCGGATAAAGAGACCCAGTACTTC,CASSQSLADKETQYF,TRBV4-1,TRBJ2-5,TRBD2
TGCGCCAGCAGTGAGTCGACCATAGGAGGGCTTTCCTACGAGCAGTACTTC,CASSESTIGGLSYEQYF,TRBV10-2,TRBJ2-7,-
TGTGCCAGCTCATTGGACAGGATAAACACCGGGGAGCTGTTTTTT,CASSLDRINTGELFF,TRBV19,TRBJ2-2,TRBD1
TGTGCCAGCAGCCCGGGACAGGGGGCGGGCGGCTCACCCCTCCACTTT,CASSPGQGAGGSPLHF,TRBV7-2,TRBJ1-6,TRBD1
TGTGCCAGCATCACACGGGGGGGCACTGAAGCTTTCTTT,CASITRGGTEAFF,TRBV5-6,TRBJ1-1,-
TGTGCCAGTAGCCGGGACAGGGCACAAGAGACCCAGTACTTC,CASSRDRAQETQYF,TRBV19,TRBJ2-5,TRBD1
TGTGCCAGCAGTCCAAGACAGGGTCGGAACACTGAAGCTTTCTTT,CASSPRQGRNTEAFF,TRBV2,TRBJ1-1,TRBD1